This T cell receptor (beta chain) comes out of a study of blood T cell repertoires in COVID-19 (dated by TCRdb to about 2020). About the study as a whole: Collaborator samples came from the United States, Italy and Spain and covered acute and convalescent phases of COVID-19. The material from the prospective study consisted of cDNA or gDNA derived from T cells, B-cell-depleted T cells, or PBMCs. Deeply sampled blood TCRbeta repertoires from subjects exposed to, actively infected with, or recovered from COVID-19 were included in the dataset. The repertoires were released in a freely available public database meant as a resource for research on the immune response to SARS-CoV-2. Samples came from the ongoing ImmuneRACE study (first 160 participants) plus 1,254 subjects from 6 global collaborators. A de-identified subject ID, COVID-19 status, age in years and sex were almost always included in the sample metadata. Where available, HLA class I and class II types were obtained from metadata supplied by the sample provider rather than from assay-based typing.

On this clone: Its antigen target is currently unknown. Base qualities were left out, and no much larger clone turns up one base away.

Here is what the overall study found, with its caveats: The quantity of clinical and demographic metadata differed by source and by participant and was supplied without curation.

From a lookup of the germline V gene, CDR1 and CDR2 are SGHTA and FQGNSA. V gives up 5 bases and J gives up 5 bases, and the segment between their germline ends measures 18 bases. The CDR3 sequence holds 15 residues, the cysteine and phenylalanine included. Only the CDR3 DNA stays, 45 bases, in frame from base 1. TCRbeta CDR3 regions were amplified from genomic DNA using the immunoSEQ Assay, a bias-controlled multiplex PCR. Turning to the authors' computational methods: The number of nucleated cells in each sample was estimated by amplification of reference gene primers within the assay. To quantify the absolute abundance of each unique TCRbeta CDR3 rearrangement, sequence reads were collapsed and filtered. Productive Simpson clonality was computed per sample as the square root of Simpson's diversity index over productive rearrangements. TCRdb stores this immuneACCESS table with in-frame sequences only. Part of the clones is absent; in the studies checked, under half of the shortfall reflects unresolved V genes, and no reason is known for the rest. D and trimming come from the DNA, and the V and J calls and clone size come from that table. This sample is represented by about 140,000 clones; 75% to 80% of them were singletons. Around 3.2% of the sample belongs to the ten largest clones.

Participants in the prospective study were enrolled through a virtual design, were aged roughly 18 to 90 years, and lived in 20 to 30 United States geographic areas. In the prospective study, participants were assigned to cohorts based on the clinical history participants reported in a screening survey and a study questionnaire. For ImmuneRACE Cohort 3, a participant was defined as recovered based on two consecutive negative NP/OP PCR tests, clearance by a healthcare professional, or resolution of symptoms. In the prospective study, mobile phlebotomists collected whole blood, serum and a nasopharyngeal or oropharyngeal swab from each participant. Over a roughly 2-month period, participants in the prospective study had the option of providing additional blood draws and questionnaires. Before DNA extraction, prospective study blood samples were shipped either frozen or at room temperature.

Sample: PBMCs or T cells enriched from blood (not recorded which). This chain joins TRBV7-2 to TRBJ2-5; the D gene remains uncertain. This sequence originates from a woman between 50 and 59 years old who had recovered from COVID-19. The base sequence is TGTGCCAGCAGCCTCCAGGCCGACCATGGGGAGACCCAGTACTTC. It encodes CASSLQADHGETQYF.